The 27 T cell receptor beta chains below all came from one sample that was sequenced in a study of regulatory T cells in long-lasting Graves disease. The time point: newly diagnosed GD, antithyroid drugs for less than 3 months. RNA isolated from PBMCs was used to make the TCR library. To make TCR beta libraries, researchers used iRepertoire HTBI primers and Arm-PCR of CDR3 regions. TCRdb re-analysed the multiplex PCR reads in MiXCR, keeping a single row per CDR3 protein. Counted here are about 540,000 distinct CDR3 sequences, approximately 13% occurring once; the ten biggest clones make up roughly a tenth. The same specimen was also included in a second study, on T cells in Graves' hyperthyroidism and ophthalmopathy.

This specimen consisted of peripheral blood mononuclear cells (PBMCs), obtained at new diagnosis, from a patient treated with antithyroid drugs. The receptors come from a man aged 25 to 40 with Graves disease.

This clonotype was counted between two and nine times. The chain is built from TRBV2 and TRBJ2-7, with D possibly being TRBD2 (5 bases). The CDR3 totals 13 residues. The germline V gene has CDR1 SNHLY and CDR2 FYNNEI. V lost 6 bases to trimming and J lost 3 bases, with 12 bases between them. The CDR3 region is CASSFERNYEQYF. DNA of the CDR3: TGTGCCAGCAGCTTCGAGCGGAACTACGAGCAGTACTTC.

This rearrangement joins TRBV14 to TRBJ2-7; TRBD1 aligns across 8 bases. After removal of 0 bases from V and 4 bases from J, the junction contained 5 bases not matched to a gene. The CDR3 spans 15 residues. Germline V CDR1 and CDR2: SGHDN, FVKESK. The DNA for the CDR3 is TGTGCCAGCAGCCAAGAAAAGGGACAGGTATACGAGCAGTACTTC. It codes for CASSQEKGQVYEQYF.

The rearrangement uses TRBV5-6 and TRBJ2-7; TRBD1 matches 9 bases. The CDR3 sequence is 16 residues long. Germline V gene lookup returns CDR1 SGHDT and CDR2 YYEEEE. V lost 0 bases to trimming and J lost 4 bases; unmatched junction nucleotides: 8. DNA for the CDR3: TGTGCCAGCAGCTTGGGAGGGACAGGGTTGTGGTACGAGCAGTACTTC. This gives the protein CASSLGGTGLWYEQYF.

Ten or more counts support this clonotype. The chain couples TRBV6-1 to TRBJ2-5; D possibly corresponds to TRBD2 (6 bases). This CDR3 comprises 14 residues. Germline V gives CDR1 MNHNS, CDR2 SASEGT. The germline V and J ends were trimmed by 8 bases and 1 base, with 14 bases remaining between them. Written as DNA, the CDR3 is TGTGCCAGCGGGGCGGGAACCTCCCAAGAGACCCAGTACTTC. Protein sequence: CASGAGTSQETQYF.

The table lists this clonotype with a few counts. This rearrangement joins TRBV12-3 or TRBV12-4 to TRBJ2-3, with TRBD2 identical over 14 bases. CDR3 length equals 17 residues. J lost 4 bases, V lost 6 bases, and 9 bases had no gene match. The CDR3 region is CASSLPGLAGVADTQYF. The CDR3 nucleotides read TGTGCCAGCAGCCTACCGGGACTAGCGGGAGTGGCAGATACGCAGTATTTT.

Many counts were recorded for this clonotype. The CDR3, as DNA: TGTGCTAGTGGCTCCAGGGACAGGGGCGCCCTAGCGGGAGTCTACAATGAGCAGTTCTTC. Amino acid sequence: CASGSRDRGALAGVYNEQFF. The chain couples TRBV12-5 to TRBJ2-1; D is possibly TRBD1 or TRBD2 (10 bases each). The germline V gene has CDR1 LGHNT and CDR2 FRNRAP. The V end lost 6 bases, the J end lost 3 bases, and 30 bases lay between the germline ends. CDR3 length equals 20 residues.

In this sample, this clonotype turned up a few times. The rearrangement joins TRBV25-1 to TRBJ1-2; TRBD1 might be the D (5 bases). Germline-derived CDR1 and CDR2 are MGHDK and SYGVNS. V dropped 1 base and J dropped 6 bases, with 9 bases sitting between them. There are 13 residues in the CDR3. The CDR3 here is CASSELGGDGYTF. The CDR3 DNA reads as TGTGCCAGCAGTGAATTAGGAGGGGATGGCTACACCTTC.

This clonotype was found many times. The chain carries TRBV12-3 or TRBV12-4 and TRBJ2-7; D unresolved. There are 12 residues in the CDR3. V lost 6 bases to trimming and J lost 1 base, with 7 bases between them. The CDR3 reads CASSPVSYEQYF. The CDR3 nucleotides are TGTGCCAGCAGCCCTGTATCCTACGAGCAGTACTTC.

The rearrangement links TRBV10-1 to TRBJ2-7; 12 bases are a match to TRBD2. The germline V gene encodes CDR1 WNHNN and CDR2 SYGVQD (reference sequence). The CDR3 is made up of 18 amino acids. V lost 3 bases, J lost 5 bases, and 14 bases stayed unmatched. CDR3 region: CASSDAGLAGGRTHEQYF. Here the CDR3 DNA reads TGCGCCAGCAGTGATGCTGGGCTAGCGGGAGGGCGTACCCACGAGCAGTACTTC.

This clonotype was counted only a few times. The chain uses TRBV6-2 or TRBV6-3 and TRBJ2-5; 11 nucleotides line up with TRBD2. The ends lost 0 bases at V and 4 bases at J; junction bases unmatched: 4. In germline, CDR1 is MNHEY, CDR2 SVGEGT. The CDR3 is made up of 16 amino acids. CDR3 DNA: TGTGCCAGCAGTTACTCACTAGCGGGAGTAGGAGAGACCCAGTACTTC. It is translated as CASSYSLAGVGETQYF.

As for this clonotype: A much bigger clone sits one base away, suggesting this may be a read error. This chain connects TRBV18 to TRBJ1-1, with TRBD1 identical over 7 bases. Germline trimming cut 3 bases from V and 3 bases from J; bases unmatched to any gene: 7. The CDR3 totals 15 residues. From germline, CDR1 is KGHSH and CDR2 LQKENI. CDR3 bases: TGTGCCAGCTCACCCTTCGCAGGGGGAGACACTGAAGCTTTCTTT. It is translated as CASSPFAGGDTEAFF.

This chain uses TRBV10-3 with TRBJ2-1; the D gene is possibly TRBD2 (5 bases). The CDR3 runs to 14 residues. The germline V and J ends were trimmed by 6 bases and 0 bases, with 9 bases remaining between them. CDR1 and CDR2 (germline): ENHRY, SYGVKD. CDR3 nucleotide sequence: TGTGCCATCAGGGGAGACTACTCCTACAATGAGCAGTTCTTC. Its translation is CAIRGDYSYNEQFF.

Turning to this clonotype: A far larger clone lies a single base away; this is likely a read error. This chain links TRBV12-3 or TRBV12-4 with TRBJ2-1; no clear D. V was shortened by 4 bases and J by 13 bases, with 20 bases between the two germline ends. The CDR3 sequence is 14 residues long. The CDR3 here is CASSSFLLGETQFF. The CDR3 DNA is TGTGCCAGCAGTTCCTTCCTGTTGGGCGAGACCCAGTTCTTC.

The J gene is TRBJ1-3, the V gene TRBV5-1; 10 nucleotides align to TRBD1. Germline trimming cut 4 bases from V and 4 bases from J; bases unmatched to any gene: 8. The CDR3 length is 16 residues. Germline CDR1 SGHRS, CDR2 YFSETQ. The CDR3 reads CASSGGTGATGNTIYF. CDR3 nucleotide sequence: TGCGCCAGCAGCGGGGGGACAGGGGCTACCGGAAACACCATATATTTT.

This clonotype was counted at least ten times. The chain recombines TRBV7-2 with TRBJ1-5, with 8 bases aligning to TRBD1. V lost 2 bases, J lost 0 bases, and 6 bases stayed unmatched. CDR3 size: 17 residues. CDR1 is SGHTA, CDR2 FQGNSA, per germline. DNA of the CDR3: TGTGCCAGCAGCTTATGGCAGGGGGCCTATAGCAATCAGCCCCAGCATTTT. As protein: CASSLWQGAYSNQPQHF.

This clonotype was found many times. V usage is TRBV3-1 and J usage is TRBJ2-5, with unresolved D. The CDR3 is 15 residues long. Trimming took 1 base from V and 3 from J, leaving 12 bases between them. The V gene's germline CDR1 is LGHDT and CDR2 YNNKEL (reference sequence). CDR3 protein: CASSQAAEREETQYF. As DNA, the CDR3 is TGTGCCAGCAGCCAAGCGGCGGAACGGGAAGAGACCCAGTACTTC.

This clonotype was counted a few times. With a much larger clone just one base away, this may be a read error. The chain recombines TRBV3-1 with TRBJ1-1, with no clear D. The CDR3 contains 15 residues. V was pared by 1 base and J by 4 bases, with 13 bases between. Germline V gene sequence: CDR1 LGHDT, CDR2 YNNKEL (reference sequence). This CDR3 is CASSQGFLASTEAFF. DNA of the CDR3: TGTGCCAGCAGCCAAGGCTTTTTGGCGAGCACTGAAGCTTTCTTT.

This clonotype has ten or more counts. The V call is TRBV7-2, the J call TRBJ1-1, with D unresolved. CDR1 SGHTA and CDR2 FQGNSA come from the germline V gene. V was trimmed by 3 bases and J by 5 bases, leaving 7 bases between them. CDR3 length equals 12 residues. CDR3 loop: CASSFGSTEAFF. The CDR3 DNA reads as TGTGCCAGCAGCTTTGGGAGTACTGAAGCTTTCTTT.

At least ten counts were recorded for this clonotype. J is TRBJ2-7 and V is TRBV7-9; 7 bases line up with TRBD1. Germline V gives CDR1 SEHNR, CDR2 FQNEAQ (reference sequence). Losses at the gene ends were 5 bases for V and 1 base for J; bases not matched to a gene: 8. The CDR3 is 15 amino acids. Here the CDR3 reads CASSQPGQKSYEQYF. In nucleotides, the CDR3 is TGTGCCAGCAGCCAGCCGGGACAGAAATCCTACGAGCAGTACTTC.

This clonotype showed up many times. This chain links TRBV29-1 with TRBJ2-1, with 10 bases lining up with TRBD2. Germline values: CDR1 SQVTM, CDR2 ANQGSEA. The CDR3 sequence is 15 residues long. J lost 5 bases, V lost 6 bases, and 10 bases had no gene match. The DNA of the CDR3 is TGCAGCGTAGGCCAAGCGGGAGGGATCCACAATGAGCAGTTCTTC. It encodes CSVGQAGGIHNEQFF.

CDR3 loop: CASSPIPPGQSTDTQYF. The CDR3 coding sequence is TGTGCCAGCTCACCAATTCCCCCGGGGCAAAGCACAGATACGCAGTATTTT. The J gene is TRBJ2-3, the V gene TRBV18; D may be TRBD1 or TRBD2 (5 bases each). The CDR3 loop spans 17 amino acids. V was pared by 2 bases and J by 0 bases, with 15 bases between. Germline V CDR1 and CDR2: KGHSH, LQKENI. Filled out from reference TRBV18 and TRBJ2-3, the complete variable domain reads NAGVMQNPRHLVRRRGQEARLRCSPMKGHSHVYWYRQLPEEGLKFMVYLQKENIIDESGMPKERFSAEFPKEGPSILRIQQVVRGDSAAYFCASSPIPPGQSTDTQYFGPGTRLTVL.

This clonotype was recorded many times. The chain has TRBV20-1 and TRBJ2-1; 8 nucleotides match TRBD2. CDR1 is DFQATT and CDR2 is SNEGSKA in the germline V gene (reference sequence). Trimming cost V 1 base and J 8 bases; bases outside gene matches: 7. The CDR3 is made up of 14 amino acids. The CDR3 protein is CSARVRWREDEQFF. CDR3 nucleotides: TGCAGTGCTAGAGTCCGGTGGCGGGAGGATGAGCAGTTCTTC.

This CDR3 is CASSYSVASTDTQYF. The CDR3 DNA reads as TGTGCCAGCAGCTATAGCGTTGCTAGCACAGATACGCAGTATTTT. The chain couples TRBV9 to TRBJ2-3; D may be TRBD2 (5 bases). The germline CDR1 and CDR2 sequences are SGDLS and YYNGEE. V lost 4 bases to trimming and J lost 0 bases, with 12 bases between them. The CDR3 length is 15 residues.

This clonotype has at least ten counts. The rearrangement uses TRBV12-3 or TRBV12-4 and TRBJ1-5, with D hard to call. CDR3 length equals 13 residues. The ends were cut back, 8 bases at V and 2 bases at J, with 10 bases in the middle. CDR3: CASSVAGNQPQHF. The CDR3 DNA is TGTGCCAGCTCCGTCGCCGGCAATCAGCCCCAGCATTTT.

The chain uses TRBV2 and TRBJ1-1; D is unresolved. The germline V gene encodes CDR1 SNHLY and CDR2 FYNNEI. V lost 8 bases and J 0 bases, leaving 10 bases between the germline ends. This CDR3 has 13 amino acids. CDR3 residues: CASRLSMNTEAFF. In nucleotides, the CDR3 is TGTGCCAGCCGACTCAGCATGAACACTGAAGCTTTCTTT.

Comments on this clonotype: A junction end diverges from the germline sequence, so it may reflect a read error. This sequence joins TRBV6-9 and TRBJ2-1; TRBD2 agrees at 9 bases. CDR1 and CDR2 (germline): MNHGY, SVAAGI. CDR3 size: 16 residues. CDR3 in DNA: TGTGCCAGCAGTTACCGGGCGGGAGGGCGGTACAATGAGCAGCTCTTC. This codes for CASSYRAGGRYNEQLF.

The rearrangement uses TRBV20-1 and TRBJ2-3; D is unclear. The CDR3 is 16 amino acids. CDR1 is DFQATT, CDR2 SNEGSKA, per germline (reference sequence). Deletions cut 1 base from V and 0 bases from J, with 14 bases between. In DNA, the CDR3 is TGCAGTGCTAGAGGAATGGGCATCTCTAGCACAGATACGCAGTATTTT. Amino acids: CSARGMGISSTDTQYF.